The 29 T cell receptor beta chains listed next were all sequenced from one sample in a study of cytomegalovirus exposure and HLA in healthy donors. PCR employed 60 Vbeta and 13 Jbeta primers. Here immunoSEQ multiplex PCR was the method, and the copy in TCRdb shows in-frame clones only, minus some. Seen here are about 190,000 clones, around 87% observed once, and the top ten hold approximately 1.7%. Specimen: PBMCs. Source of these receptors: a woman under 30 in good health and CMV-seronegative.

The CDR3 loop is CASSQGFAGSSTDTQYF. The DNA for the CDR3 is TGCGCCAGCAGCCAAGGGTTCGCAGGCTCTAGCACAGATACGCAGTATTTT. This chain connects TRBV4-1 to TRBJ2-3; D not certain. The CDR3 loop spans 17 amino acids. V was pared by 1 base and J by 0 bases, with 14 bases between. The germline gives CDR1 MGHRA, CDR2 YSYEKL.

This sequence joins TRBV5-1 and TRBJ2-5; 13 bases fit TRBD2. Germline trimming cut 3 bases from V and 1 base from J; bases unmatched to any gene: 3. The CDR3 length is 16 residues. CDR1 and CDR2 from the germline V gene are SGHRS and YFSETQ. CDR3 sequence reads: CASSYGTSGAQETQYF. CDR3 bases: TGCGCCAGCAGCTATGGGACTAGCGGGGCCCAAGAGACCCAGTACTTC.

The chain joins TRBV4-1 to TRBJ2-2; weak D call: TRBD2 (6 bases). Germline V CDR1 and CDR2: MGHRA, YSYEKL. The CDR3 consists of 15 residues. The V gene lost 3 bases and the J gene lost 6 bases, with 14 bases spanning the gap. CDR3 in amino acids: CASSQGLSPAGELFF. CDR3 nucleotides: TGCGCCAGCAGCCAGGGACTTTCCCCCGCCGGGGAGCTGTTTTTT.

CDR3 in DNA: TGTGCCAGCTCACCTAATCCCGGACAGGCCCCGTTTGAAGCTTTCTTT. The encoded protein is CASSPNPGQAPFEAFF. The rearrangement joins TRBV18 to TRBJ1-1, with 7 bases lining up with TRBD1. Per the germline V gene, CDR1 is KGHSH and CDR2 is LQKENI. Unmatched junction bases numbered 14, after V lost 3 bases and J lost 7 bases. This CDR3 is built from 16 residues.

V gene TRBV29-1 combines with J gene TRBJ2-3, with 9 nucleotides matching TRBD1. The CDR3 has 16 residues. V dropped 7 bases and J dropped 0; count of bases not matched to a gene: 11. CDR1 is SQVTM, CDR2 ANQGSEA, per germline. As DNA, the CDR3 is TGCAGCGCTTCGAGGGGGGGGACAGGGAGCACAGATACGCAGTATTTT. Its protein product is CSASRGGTGSTDTQYF.

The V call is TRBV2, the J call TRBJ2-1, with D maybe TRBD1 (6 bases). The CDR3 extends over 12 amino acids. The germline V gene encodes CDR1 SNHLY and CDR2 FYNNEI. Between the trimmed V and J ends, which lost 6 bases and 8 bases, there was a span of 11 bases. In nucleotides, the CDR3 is TGTGCCAGCAGACAGGGTTTGGATGAGCAGTTCTTC. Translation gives CASRQGLDEQFF.

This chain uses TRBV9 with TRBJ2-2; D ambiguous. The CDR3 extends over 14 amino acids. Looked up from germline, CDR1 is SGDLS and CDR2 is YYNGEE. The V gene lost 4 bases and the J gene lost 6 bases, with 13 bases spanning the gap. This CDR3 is CASSPTAGAGELFF. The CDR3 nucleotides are TGTGCCAGCAGCCCGACTGCTGGCGCCGGGGAGCTGTTTTTT.

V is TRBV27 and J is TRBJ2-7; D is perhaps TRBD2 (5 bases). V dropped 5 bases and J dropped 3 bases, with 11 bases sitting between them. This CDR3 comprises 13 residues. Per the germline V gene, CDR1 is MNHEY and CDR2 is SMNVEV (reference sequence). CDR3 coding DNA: TGTGCCAGCAGTCCGGGGATTGACTACGAGCAGTACTTC. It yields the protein CASSPGIDYEQYF.

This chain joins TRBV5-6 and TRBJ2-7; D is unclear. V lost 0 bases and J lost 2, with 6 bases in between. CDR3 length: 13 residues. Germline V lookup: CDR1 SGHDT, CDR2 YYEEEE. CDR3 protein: CASSLGPAYEQYF. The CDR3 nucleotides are TGTGCCAGCAGCTTGGGCCCGGCCTACGAGCAGTACTTC.

The CDR3 nucleotides are TGTGCCAGCAGCCACAAGGACTCCGGTCTGGAGAACGAGCAGTACTTC. Protein sequence: CASSHKDSGLENEQYF. The chain joins TRBV9 to TRBJ2-7; the D gene is possibly TRBD2 (5 bases). Germline V gives CDR1 SGDLS, CDR2 YYNGEE. V was clipped by 4 bases and J by 5 bases, with 22 bases between them. The CDR3 loop spans 16 amino acids.

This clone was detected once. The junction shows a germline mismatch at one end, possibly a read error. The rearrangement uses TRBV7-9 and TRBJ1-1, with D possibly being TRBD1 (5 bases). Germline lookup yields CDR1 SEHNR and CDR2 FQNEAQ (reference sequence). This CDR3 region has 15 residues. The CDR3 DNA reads TGTTCCAGCAGCTTAGGGGCTGGGGGGGGTACTGAAGCTTTCTTT. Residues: CSSSLGAGGGTEAFF.

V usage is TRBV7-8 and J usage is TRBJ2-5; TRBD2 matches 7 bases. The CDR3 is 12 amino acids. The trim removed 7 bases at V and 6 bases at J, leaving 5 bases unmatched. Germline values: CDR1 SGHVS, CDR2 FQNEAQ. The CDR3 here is CASTSGGQTQYF. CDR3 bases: TGTGCCAGCACCTCGGGGGGACAGACCCAGTACTTC.

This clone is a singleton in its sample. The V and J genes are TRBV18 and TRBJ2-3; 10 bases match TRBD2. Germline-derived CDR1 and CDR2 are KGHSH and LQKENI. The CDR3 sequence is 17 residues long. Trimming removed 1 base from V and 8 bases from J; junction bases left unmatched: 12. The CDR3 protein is CASSPLNSGGASGTQYF. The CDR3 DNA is TGTGCCAGCTCACCACTGAACAGCGGGGGGGCCAGCGGTACGCAGTATTTT.

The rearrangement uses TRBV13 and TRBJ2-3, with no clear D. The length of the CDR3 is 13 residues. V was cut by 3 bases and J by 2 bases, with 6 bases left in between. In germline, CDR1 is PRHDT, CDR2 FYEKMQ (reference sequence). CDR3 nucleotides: TGTGCCAGCAGCTTCCTCTCCACAGATACGCAGTATTTT. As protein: CASSFLSTDTQYF.

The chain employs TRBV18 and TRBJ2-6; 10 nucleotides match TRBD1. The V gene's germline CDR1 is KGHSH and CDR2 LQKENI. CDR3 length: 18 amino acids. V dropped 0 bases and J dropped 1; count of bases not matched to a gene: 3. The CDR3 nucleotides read TGTGCCAGCTCACCACCAGGGACAGGGGTGTCTGGGGCCAACGTCCTGACTTTC. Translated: CASSPPGTGVSGANVLTF.

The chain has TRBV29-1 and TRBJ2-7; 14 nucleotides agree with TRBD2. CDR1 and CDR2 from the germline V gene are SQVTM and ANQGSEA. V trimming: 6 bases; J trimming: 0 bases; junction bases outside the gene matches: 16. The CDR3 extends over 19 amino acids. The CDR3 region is CSVGLGGTSGGRSSYEQYF. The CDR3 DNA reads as TGCAGCGTGGGGCTTGGGGGGACTAGCGGGGGAAGGAGCTCCTACGAGCAGTACTTC.

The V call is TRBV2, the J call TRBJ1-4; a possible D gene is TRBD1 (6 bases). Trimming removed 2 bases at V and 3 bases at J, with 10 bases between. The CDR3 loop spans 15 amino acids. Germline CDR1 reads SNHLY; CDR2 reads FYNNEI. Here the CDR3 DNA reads TGTGCCAGCAGTGAAAAGGGGGTGGCTAATGAAAAACTGTTTTTT. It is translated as CASSEKGVANEKLFF.

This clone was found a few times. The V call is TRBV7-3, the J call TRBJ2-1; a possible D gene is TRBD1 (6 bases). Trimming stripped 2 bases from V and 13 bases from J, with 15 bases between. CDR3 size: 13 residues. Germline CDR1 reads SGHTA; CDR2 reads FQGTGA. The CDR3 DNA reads TGTGCCAGCAGCTTAGCAGGGGCTGAGATCCAGTTCTTC. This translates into CASSLAGAEIQFF.

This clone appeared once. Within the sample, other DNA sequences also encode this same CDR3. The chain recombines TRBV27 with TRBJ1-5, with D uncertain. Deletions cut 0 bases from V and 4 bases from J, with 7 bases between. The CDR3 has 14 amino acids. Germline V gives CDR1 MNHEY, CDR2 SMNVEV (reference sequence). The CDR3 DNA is TGTGCCAGCAGTTTATCAGCGGGGAATCAGCCCCAGCATTTT. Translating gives CASSLSAGNQPQHF.

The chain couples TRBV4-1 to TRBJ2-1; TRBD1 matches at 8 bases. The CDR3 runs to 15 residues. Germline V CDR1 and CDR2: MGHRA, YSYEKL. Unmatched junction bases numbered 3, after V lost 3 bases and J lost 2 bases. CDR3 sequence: CASSHDRGPYNEQFF. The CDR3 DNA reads TGCGCCAGCAGCCATGACAGGGGACCCTACAATGAGCAGTTCTTC.

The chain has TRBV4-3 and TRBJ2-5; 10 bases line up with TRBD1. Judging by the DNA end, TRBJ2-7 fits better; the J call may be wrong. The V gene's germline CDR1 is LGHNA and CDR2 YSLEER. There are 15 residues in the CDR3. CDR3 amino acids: CASSQDPRTGGEQYF. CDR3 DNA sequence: TGCGCCAGCAGCCAAGACCCGAGGACAGGGGGCGAGCAGTACTTC.

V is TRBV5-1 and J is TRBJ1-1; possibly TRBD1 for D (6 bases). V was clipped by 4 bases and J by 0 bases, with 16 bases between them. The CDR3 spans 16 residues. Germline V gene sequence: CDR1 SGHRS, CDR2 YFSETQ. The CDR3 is CASSLQGRGMNTEAFF. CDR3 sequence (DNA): TGCGCCAGCAGCCTCCAAGGGAGGGGGATGAACACTGAAGCTTTCTTT.

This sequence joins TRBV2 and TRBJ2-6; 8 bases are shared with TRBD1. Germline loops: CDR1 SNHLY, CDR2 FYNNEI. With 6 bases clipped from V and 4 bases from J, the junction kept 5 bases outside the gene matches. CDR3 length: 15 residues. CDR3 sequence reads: CASRQGAAGANVLTF. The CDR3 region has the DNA TGTGCCAGCAGGCAGGGGGCAGCAGGGGCCAACGTCCTGACTTTC.

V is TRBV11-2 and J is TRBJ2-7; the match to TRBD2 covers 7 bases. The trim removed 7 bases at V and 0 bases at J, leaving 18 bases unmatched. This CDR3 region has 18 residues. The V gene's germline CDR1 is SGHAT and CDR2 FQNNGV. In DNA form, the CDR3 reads TGTGCCAGCACCCGGGACGGATTTAGCGGGTCTGCCTCCTACGAGCAGTACTTC. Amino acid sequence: CASTRDGFSGSASYEQYF.

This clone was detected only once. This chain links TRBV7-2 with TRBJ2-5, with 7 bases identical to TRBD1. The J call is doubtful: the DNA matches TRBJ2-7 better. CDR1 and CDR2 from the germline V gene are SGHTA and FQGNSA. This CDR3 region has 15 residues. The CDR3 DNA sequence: TGTGCCAGCAGGACCGCGACAGGGAATACCTACGAGCAGTACTTC. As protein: CASRTATGNTYEQYF.

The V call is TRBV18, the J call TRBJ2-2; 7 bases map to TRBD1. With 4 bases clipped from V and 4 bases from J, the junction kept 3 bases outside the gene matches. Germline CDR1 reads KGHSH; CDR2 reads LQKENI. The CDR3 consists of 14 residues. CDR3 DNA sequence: TGTGCCAGCTCACTCTCAGGGGGCACCGGGGAGCTGTTTTTT. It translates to CASSLSGGTGELFF.

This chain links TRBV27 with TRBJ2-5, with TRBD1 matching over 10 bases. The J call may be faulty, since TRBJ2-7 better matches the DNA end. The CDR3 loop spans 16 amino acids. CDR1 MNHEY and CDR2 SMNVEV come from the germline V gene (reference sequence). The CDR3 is CASSRPSGQGGDEQYF. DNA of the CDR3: TGTGCCAGCAGTCGCCCTTCCGGACAGGGGGGCGACGAGCAGTACTTC.

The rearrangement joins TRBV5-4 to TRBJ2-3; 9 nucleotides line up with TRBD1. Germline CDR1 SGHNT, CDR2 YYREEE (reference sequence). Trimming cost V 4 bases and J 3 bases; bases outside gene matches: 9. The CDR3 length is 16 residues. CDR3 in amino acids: CASSQYLTGGTDTQYF. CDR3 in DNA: TGTGCCAGCAGCCAATACCTGACAGGGGGAACAGATACGCAGTATTTT.

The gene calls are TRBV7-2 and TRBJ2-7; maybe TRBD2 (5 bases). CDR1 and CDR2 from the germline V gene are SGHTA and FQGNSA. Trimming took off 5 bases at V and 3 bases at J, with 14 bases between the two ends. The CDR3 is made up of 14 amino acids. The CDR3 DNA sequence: TGTGCCAGCAGCCCGGAGCCGGGGAGCTACGAGCAGTACTTC. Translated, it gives CASSPEPGSYEQYF.